This TCR beta chain was observed in a study of cytomegalovirus exposure and HLA in healthy donors (dated by TCRdb to about 2017). In terms of the full investigation: In an earlier analysis of roughly 500 of the donors, less than 350 Gb of sequence data and 117 million unique TCR beta sequences from 150 million to 200 million T cells were reported. All discovery cohort repertoires had been generated on a single sequencing platform. Donor age, sex, ethnicity and CMV serostatus were compiled together with the repertoire data. Besides the first cohort of approximately 670 subjects, a separate validation cohort made up of 95 to 150 different subjects was used. An earlier analysis of 587 of the donors used high-throughput TCR beta sequencing to judge whether each TCR beta V gene segment behaved as functional or pseudogenic. Approximately 330 gigabases of sequencing data and around 80 million unique TCR sequences made up an early release that covered nearly 650 HLA-typed donors. HLA typing included class I and class II loci at four-digit resolution. Of the roughly 400 genotyped donors, 81% fell in the genetic ancestry cluster associated with self-reported Caucasian donors. The later analysis used no new phenotypic data to find candidate immune exposures, relying instead on TCR beta sequences and their occurrence across donors. A later genetic analysis used genome-wide SNP genotypes for 398 of the 666 donors, treating that subset as a discovery cohort. The study aimed to test whether signatures of past pathogen exposure could be identified by cataloging public T cell receptors. To predict cytomegalovirus infection status, the study brought together high-throughput TCR immunosequencing, statistical association of individual TCRs with disease status, and machine learning. The study profiled the T cell repertoires of hundreds of subjects by immunosequencing and related them to cytomegalovirus serostatus. The number of donors typed differed by locus, with about 629-630 for A, B, C, DRB1 and DQB1, roughly 520 for DQA1, 606 for DPA1, and roughly 450 for DPB1. Across some 400 genotyped donors of the cohort, an average of about 220,000 unique TCR beta nucleotide sequences per donor were sequenced, and roughly 18% of those sequences were non-productive. A later analysis re-analyzed previously published TCR beta repertoires from roughly 600 donors and added high-resolution HLA genotyping to study TCR occurrence patterns. About five DR-DQ haplotypes were handled as single units for association and clustering, since linkage in the cohort was strong. Study-level results and caveats: A later analysis found that TCR association rates varied across HLA loci, with DRB1 alleles showing the most associated TCRs and HLA-C alleles the fewest. At a false discovery rate of 0.05, a later analysis linked about 17,000 TCR beta sequences to specific HLA alleles. A later analysis reported that several top co-occurrence clusters appeared linked to parvovirus B19, influenza, CMV and Epstein-Barr virus. According to a later genetic analysis, donors in an Asian-associated ancestry cluster had fewer N-insertions in productive TCRs than the roughly 670-donor mean. In the study, 150 to 200 TCR beta chains were listed as associated with cytomegalovirus. Cytomegalovirus status was reported to be diagnosed by the classifier with high specificity and sensitivity in both the original and validation cohorts. Linkage disequilibrium might explain the correlated functional status among segregating V segments, but an unknown experimental factor could not be ruled out. About 15 rarely observed V segments, including chromosome 9 orphons, were excluded from the earlier analysis of a few hundred of the donors because counts were too low. The presence/absence analyses assumed that sequencing depth was roughly uniform across donors, and that assumption may not be true. In a later analysis, HLA-associated TCR beta chains showed more clonal expansion and lower generation probabilities than non-associated chains that were equally common. In a later analysis, most CMV-associated TCR beta chains were found to appear HLA-restricted, with HLA associations seemingly driven largely by CMV exposure. The sequencing pipeline was judged likely to have produced a cluster of highly shared sequence variants as a technical artifact. The only immune exposure information available for the cohort was CMV serostatus. Because HLA typing was unavailable for some donors at each locus, only the typed subset was used in association tests. In an earlier analysis of approximately 590 of the donors, most TCR beta V segments appeared in productive rearrangements about 87% or about 30% of the time, broadly matching IMGT annotations. V-gene and J-gene trimming of TCR beta chains was associated with a missense DCLRE1C variant in a later genetic analysis, and the association was replicated in an independent cohort. Only TCR beta chains were sequenced in this cohort, and the absence of alpha or paired-chain data limited detectable features. A few of the identified cytomegalovirus-associated TCR beta chains were confirmed in vitro to be specific for cytomegalovirus antigens. A further reported finding was that TCR beta sequences accurately predicted the HLA-A and HLA-B alleles for most subjects in the first cohort. It was suggested by the authors that the approach could potentially be generalized to other disease states and immunological phenotypes. When HLA alleles, especially DR and DQ, strongly co-occurred, attributing TCR associations to individual alleles was difficult. While some public TCRs were present in many individuals, most TCR sequences turned up only very rarely across donors. The 87-base-pair reads could not distinguish some IMGT-functional V segments, including TRBV6-2 and TRBV6-3, so those segments were excluded.

The cohort was made up of 650 to 700 healthy bone marrow donors. All cohort members were sampled while nominally healthy, although unrecorded immune exposures were likely present. The donor was CMV seropositive and belonged to the group of 250 to 300 seropositive cohort members. A peripheral blood sample was provided by each donor, and peripheral blood mononuclear cells were used for TCR beta sequencing. Genomic DNA extraction from the blood cell samples was performed with the Qiagen DNeasy Blood Extraction Kit. Library method: the immunoSEQ multiplex PCR assay. The multiplex PCR relied on a mix of 60 forward primers for TCR Vbeta segments and 13 reverse primers for TCR Jbeta segments. A multiplex PCR assay on genomic DNA amplified the CDR3 region of rearranged TCR beta genes. On the Illumina HiSeq System, the amplified TCR beta libraries were sequenced as 87-base-pair reads. The authors processed their data as follows. In a later analysis, approximately 74 million unique TCR beta chains were counted across the roughly 670 repertoires, and approximately 11 million of these chains were shared by at least two donors. Raw reads were error-corrected and collapsed into unique sequences with a nearest-neighbor algorithm that merged closely related sequences to remove PCR and sequencing errors. V, D and J gene segments were assigned by aligning CDR3 sequences to IMGT reference sequences. For a sequence to be retained, a match of at least six nucleotides was required to both a V gene segment and a J gene segment. Rearrangements were called productive when the CDR3 lacked stop codons and stayed in frame with V and J; all others were non-productive. Following IMGT convention, CDR3 was defined as the stretch from the second conserved V-encoded cysteine to the conserved J-encoded phenylalanine. Sequences without an unambiguous match to a single V gene segment were excluded from the earlier analysis of 450 to 750 of the donors. In an earlier analysis of 450 to 750 of the donors, a V segment was called functional when productive rearrangements were above 56.7%, and segregating when the standard deviation between donors exceeded 5%. A statistical classification framework was developed to diagnose cytomegalovirus status using the catalog of TCR beta chain sequences. In a later analysis, V and J genes were assigned by comparing TCR nucleotide sequences against IMGT/GENE-DB human TR gene sequences. Using the TCRdist pipeline, a later analysis assigned CDR3 sequences along with most-parsimonious VDJ recombination scenarios. In a later analysis, each TCR beta chain was defined by its CDR3 amino acid sequence together with its V-gene family, and reads lacking a unique V-gene family were excluded. As a way to deal with suspected cross-contamination and a sequencing artifact, a later analysis dropped 450 to 600 nucleotide sequences that were highly shared and had low generation probability. In a later analysis, a clonal expansion index for each public chain was calculated from normalized within-repertoire ranks of inferred template counts. In a later analysis, generation probabilities were computed with a VDJ recombination model fitted to out-of-frame rearrangements, and the resulting probabilities were checked against IGoR. In a later analysis, hypergeometric tests were used to score TCR-TCR, TCR-HLA and TCR-CMV co-occurrence, with a repertoire-size bias correction applied to TCR pairs. False discovery rates were estimated in a later analysis by permuting HLA or CMV assignments 20 times. In a later analysis, co-occurring TCRs were grouped with DBSCAN, and TCRdist sequence similarity was added when clustering was performed within HLA-allele-positive subsets. Repertoires with fewer than 30,000 or more than 120,000 public chains, plus five repertoires with anomalous nucleotide sharing, were excluded from co-occurrence clustering. Entries here come from immuneACCESS through TCRdb and include only in-frame sequences with V and J called. Some clones fail to appear in such tables; in the studies checked, an unresolved V gene covers under half of the shortfall, and the cause of the remainder is unknown. V, J and clone size reflect that table, while D and trimming were determined from the DNA. The sample table contains around 95,000 clones; only one count was recorded for approximately 80% of them. The top ten constitute roughly 4% of the sample.

V was cut back by 1 base and J by 4 bases, leaving a gap of 11 bases between them. CDR3 length: 14 amino acids, cysteine to phenylalanine. Only the CDR3 region is kept as DNA, spanning 42 bases read in frame from base 1. CDR1 and CDR2 are read off the germline V gene (reference sequence) as SGHNT and YYREEE. In regard to this clone: Its antigen is not yet known. Base qualities are missing; no much larger clone stands one base away.

The chain couples TRBV5-4 to TRBJ2-5; matching of 5 bases hints at TRBD2 as the D gene. Sequencing was done on a sample of PBMCs. This receptor was obtained from a woman aged 40 to 50 in good health and CMV-seropositive. The DNA sequence is as follows: TGTGCCAGCAGCTTGAGGCAGGAGGCAGAGACCCAGTACTTC. The encoded protein is CASSLRQEAETQYF.